This T cell receptor (beta chain) appears in the sequencing data of a study of T cells in Graves' hyperthyroidism and ophthalmopathy. Study results and caveats: Ophthalmopathy cases were set apart from stable hyperthyroidism by a 13 V-J model.

This clonotype was found a few times. What it binds is not known. It was uncontrolled infection, other autoimmune disease, pregnancy or lactation that excluded patients. Template material for amplifying TCR beta CDR3 regions consisted of RNA transcripts. The HTBI primer set was used in a first-round RT-PCR of the TCR CDR3. MiXCR, applied by TCRdb to the multiplex PCR reads, yields one record per CDR3 protein. In the table there are some 510,000 distinct CDR3 sequences, roughly 50% of which are singletons. Germline CDR1 reads SEHNR; CDR2 reads FQNEAQ (reference sequence). Trimming stripped 5 bases from V and 3 bases from J, with 14 bases between. The CDR3 consists of 14 residues.

The sequenced sample was peripheral blood or thyroid tissue (not recorded which). The clonotype comes from a woman between 18 and 30 years old with Graves' hyperthyroidism. The J gene is TRBJ2-7, the V gene TRBV7-9, with D maybe TRBD1 (6 bases). The CDR3 here is CASSPGHYIYEQYF. DNA of the CDR3: TGTGCCAGCAGCCCGGGACATTATATCTACGAGCAGTACTTC.